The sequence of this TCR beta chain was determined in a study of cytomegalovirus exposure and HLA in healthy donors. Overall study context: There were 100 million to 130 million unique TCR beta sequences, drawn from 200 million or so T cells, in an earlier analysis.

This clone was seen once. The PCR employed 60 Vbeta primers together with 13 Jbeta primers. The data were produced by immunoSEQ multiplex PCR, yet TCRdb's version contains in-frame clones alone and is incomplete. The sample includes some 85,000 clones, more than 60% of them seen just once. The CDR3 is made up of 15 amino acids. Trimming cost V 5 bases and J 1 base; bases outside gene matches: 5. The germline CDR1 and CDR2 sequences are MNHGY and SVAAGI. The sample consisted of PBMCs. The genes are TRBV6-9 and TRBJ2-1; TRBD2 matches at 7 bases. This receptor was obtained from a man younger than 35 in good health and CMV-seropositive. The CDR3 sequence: CASSRWGGSYNEQFF. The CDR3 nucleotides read TGTGCCAGCAGTCGTTGGGGGGGATCCTACAATGAGCAGTTCTTC.